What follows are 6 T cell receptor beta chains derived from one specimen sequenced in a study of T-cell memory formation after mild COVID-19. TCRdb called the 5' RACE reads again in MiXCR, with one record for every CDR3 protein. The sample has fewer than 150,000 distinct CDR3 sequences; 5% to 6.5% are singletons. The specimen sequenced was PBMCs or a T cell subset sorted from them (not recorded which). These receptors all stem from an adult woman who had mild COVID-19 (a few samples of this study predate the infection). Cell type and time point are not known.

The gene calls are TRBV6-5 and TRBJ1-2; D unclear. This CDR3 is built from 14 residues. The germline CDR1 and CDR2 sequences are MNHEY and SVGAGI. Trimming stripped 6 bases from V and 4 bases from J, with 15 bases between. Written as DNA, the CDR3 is TGTGCCAGCAGGTCCTCTGGCGCCGGCTATGGCTACACCTTC. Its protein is CASRSSGAGYGYTF.

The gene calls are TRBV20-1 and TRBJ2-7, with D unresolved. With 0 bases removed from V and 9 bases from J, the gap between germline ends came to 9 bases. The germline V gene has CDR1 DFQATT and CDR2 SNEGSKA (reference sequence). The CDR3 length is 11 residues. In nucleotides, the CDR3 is TGCAGTGCTAGAGATCCTATCGGGCAGTACTTC. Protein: CSARDPIGQYF.

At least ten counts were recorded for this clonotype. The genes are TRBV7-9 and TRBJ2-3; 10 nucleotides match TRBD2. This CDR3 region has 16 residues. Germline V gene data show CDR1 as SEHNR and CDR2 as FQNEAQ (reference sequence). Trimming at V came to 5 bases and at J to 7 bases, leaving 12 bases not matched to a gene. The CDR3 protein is CASSPRERGGPNTQYF. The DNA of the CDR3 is TGTGCCAGCAGCCCCCGTGAGCGGGGGGGACCGAATACGCAGTATTTT.

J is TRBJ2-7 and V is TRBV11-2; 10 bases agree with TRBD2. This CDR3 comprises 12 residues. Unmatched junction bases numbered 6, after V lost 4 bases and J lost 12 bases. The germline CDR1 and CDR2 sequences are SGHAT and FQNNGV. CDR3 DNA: TGTGCCAGCAGCTCAACTTTAGCGGGAGGGTACTTC. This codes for CASSSTLAGGYF.

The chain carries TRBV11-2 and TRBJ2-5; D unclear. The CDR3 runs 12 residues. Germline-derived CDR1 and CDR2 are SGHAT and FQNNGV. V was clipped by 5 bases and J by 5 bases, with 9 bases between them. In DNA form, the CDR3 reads TGTGCCAGCAGCGCAGATGGGGAGACCCAGTACTTC. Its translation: CASSADGETQYF.

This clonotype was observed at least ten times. The CDR3 loop reads CASREQGSTDTQYF. For the CDR3, the DNA is TGTGCCAGCAGAGAACAGGGGAGCACAGATACGCAGTATTTT. The chain has TRBV6-5 and TRBJ2-3, with TRBD1 matching over 7 bases. Losses at the gene ends were 6 bases for V and 0 bases for J; bases not matched to a gene: 3. CDR1 is MNHEY and CDR2 is SVGAGI in the germline V gene. The CDR3 loop spans 14 amino acids.